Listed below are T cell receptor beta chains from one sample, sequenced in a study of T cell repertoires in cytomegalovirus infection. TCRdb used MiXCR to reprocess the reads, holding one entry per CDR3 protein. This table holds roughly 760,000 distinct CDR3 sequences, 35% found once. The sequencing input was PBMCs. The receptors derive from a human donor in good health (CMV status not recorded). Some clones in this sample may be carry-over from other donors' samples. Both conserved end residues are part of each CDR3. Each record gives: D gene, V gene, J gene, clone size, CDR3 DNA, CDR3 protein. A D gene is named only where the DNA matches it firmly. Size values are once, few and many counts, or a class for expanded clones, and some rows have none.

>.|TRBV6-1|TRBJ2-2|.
TGTGCCAGCACCCTGATACACGATGCGAACACCGGGGAGCTGTTTTTT
CASTLIHDANTGELFF
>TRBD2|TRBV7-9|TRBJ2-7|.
TGTGCCAGCAGCTTATCTAGCGGGGCCTCCTACGAGCAGTACTTC
CASSLSSGASYEQYF
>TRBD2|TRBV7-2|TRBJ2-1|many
TGTGCCAGCAGCTCCCGATGGCTGCGGGAGGGGGGCAATGAGCAGTTCTTC
CASSSRWLREGGNEQFF
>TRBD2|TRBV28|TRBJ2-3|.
TGTGCCAGCAGCCCGGGGTCTCTAGCGGGGGCCACAGATACGCAGTATTTT
CASSPGSLAGATDTQYF
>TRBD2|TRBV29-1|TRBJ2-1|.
TGCAGCGTTGGCGGGAGTGGTTCAAATGAGCAGTTCTTC
CSVGGSGSNEQFF
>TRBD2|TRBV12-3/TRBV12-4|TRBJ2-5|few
TGTGCCAGCAGTTTAACGGGGGCTGGCCTAGCGGGTCAAGAGACCCAGTACTTC
CASSLTGAGLAGQETQYF
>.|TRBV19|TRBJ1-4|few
TGTGCCAGTAGTTCGCCAGGCTTGGGAGGGGGTGAAAAACTGTTTTTT
CASSSPGLGGGEKLFF
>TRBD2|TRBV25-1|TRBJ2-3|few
TGTGCCAGCAGTGAAGGGAGGGTAGATACGCAGTATTTT
CASSEGRVDTQYF
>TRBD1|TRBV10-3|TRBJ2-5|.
TGTGCCATCAGTCACGGACAGGGGGGGGAGACCCAGTACTTC
CAISHGQGGETQYF
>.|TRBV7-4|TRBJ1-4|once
TGTGCCAGCAGCTTAAATGGGGCGCGGGAAAAACTGTTTTTT
CASSLNGAREKLFF
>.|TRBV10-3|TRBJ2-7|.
TGTGCCATCAACGACAGCTACGAGCAGTACTTC
CAINDSYEQYF
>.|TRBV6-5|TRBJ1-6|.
TGTGCCAGCAGCCATAGGACAGATAATTCACCCCTCCACTTT
CASSHRTDNSPLHF
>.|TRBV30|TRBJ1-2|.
TGTGCCCTAGAAGTGAGATTGGACTATGTCTACACCTTC
CALEVRLDYVYTF
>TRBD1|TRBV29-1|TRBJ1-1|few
TGCAGCGTTGGACAGGGTAGGACTGAAGCTTTCTTT
CSVGQGRTEAFF
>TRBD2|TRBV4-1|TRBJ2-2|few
TGCGCCAGCAGCCAAGTAAGGCTAGCGGGAGGTGCGAACACCGGGGAGCTGTTTTTT
CASSQVRLAGGANTGELFF
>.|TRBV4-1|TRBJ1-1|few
TGCGCCAGCAGCCAAGGTAGGGCCCGCCTTATGAACACTGAAGCTTTCTTT
CASSQGRARLMNTEAFF